This T cell receptor (beta chain) comes out of a study of early T cells in non-severe SARS-CoV-2 infection. TCRdb called the 5' RACE reads again in MiXCR, with one record for every CDR3 protein. The sample lists tens of thousands of distinct CDR3 sequences; over 5% were seen once. CDR3 length: 14 residues. Trimming cost V 6 bases and J 0 bases, with 8 bases left between them. Germline loops: CDR1 ENHRY, CDR2 SYGVKD. This clonotype was recorded many times. V gene TRBV10-3 combines with J gene TRBJ2-2; the D gene is possibly TRBD1 (6 bases). Sequenced input: whole blood. The clonotype was recovered from an adult who was a healthcare worker with PCR-confirmed SARS-CoV-2 infection or an uninfected control (not recorded which). CDR3 coding DNA: TGTGCCATCAGAGGACAGTCGAACACCGGGGAGCTGTTTTTT. Translation: CAIRGQSNTGELFF.